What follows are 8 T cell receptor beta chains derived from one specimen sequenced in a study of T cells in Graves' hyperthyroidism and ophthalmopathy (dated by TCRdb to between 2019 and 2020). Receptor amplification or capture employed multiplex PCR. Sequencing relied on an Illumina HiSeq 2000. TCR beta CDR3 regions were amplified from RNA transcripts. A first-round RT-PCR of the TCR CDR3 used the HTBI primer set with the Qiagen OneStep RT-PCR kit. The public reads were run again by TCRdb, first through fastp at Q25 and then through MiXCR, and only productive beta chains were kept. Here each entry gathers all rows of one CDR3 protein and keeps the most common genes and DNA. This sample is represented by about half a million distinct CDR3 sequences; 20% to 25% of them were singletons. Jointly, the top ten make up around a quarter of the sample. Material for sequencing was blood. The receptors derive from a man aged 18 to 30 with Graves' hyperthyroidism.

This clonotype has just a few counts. The CDR3 sequence: CASSLILGGPAFQETQYF. CDR3 DNA sequence: TGTGCCAGCAGTCTGATTCTAGGGGGGCCGGCTTTCCAAGAGACCCAGTACTTC. The rearrangement joins TRBV28 to TRBJ2-5; D may correspond to TRBD1 or TRBD2 (6 bases each). This CDR3 region has 18 residues. The V end lost 5 bases, the J end lost 1 base, and 23 bases lay between the germline ends. Germline values: CDR1 MDHEN, CDR2 SYDVKM. Looking up the rest from reference TRBV28 and TRBJ2-5 gives the full variable domain: DVKVTQSSRYLVKRTGEKVFLECVQDMDHENMFWYRQDPGLGLRLIYFSYDVKMKEKGDIPEGYSVSREKKERFSLILESASTNQTSMYLCASSLILGGPAFQETQYFGPGTRLLVL.

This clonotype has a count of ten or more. The CDR3 DNA reads as TGCAGTGCTAGGGGACTAGGGGACATTCAGTACTTC. The encoded protein is CSARGLGDIQYF. V gene TRBV20-1 combines with J gene TRBJ2-4, with 8 nucleotides matching TRBD2. CDR3 length: 12 residues. Per the germline V gene, CDR1 is DFQATT and CDR2 is SNEGSKA (reference sequence). V gave up 3 bases and J gave up 8 bases; unmatched junction bases: 3.

CDR3 in amino acids: CAWSGLGLAGVYEQYF. CDR3 in DNA: TGTGCCTGGAGTGGACTCGGACTAGCGGGGGTCTACGAGCAGTACTTC. This chain links TRBV30 with TRBJ2-7, with 13 bases matching TRBD2. CDR3 size: 16 residues. V shed 1 base and J 3 bases; nucleotides not matched to a gene: 6. Germline loops: CDR1 GTSNPN, CDR2 SVGIG (reference sequence).

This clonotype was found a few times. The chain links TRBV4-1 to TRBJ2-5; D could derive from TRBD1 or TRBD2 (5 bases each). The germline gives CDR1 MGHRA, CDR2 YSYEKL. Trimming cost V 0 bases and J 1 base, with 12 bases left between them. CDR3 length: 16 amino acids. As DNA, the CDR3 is TGCGCCAGCAGCCAAGAGGGGGACCTCCGCCAAGAGACCCAGTACTTC. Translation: CASSQEGDLRQETQYF.

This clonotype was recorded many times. DNA of the CDR3: TGTGCCACCAGCACTATACAGGGAACTGGAAACACCATATATTTT. Translating it yields CATSTIQGTGNTIYF. The chain carries TRBV15 and TRBJ1-3, with D possibly TRBD1 on 6 matching bases. The CDR3 covers 15 residues. Germline CDR1 and CDR2: LNHNV and YYDKDF (reference sequence). Trimming pared 4 bases from V and 2 bases from J, leaving 12 bases between.

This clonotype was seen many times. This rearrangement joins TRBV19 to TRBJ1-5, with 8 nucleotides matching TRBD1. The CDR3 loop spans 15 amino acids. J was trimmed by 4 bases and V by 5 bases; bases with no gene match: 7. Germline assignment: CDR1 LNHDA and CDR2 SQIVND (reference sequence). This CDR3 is CASSGAGGANQPQHF. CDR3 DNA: TGTGCCAGTAGTGGGGCAGGGGGCGCAAATCAGCCCCAGCATTTT.

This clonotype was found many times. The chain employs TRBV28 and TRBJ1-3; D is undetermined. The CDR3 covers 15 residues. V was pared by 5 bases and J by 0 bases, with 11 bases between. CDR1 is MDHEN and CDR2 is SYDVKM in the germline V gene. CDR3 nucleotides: TGTGCCAGCAGTCCCATTACTTTCTCTGGAAACACCATATATTTT. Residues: CASSPITFSGNTIYF.

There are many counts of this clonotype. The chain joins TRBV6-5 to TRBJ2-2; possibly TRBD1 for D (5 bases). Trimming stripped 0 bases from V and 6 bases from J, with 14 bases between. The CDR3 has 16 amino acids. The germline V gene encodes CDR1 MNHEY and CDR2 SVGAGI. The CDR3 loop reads CASSYSNPLTAGELFF. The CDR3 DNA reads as TGTGCCAGCAGTTACTCGAACCCCCTGACAGCCGGGGAGCTGTTTTTT.